One sample yielded the 11 T cell receptor beta chains listed below, sequenced in a study of T-cell memory formation after mild COVID-19. MiXCR, run by TCRdb on the 5' RACE reads, gives a single entry per CDR3 protein. Of a few hundred thousand distinct CDR3 sequences in the sample, 16% were seen once. The sample taken for sequencing was PBMCs or a T cell subset sorted from them (not recorded which). These receptors were taken from a man between 18 and 29 years old who had mild COVID-19 (a few samples of this study predate the infection). Cell type and time point are not known.

The rearrangement links TRBV4-2 to TRBJ2-4, with D unresolved. Trimming pared 3 bases from V and 3 bases from J, leaving 9 bases between. The CDR3 length is 14 residues. Germline V CDR1 and CDR2: LGHNA, YNFKEQ. The CDR3 loop is CASSQAPDKNIQYF. CDR3 nucleotide sequence: TGTGCCAGCAGCCAGGCCCCGGACAAAAACATTCAGTACTTC.

This chain uses TRBV5-4 with TRBJ2-5; D gene uncertain. V dropped 2 bases and J dropped 2 bases, with 16 bases sitting between them. The CDR3 extends over 16 amino acids. Germline V CDR1 and CDR2: SGHNT, YYREEE (reference sequence). The CDR3 coding sequence is TGTGCCAGCAGCTTCGGTGGCCAGAACATTCAAGAGACCCAGTACTTC. Its protein is CASSFGGQNIQETQYF.

V is TRBV4-2 and J is TRBJ2-5, with TRBD2 identical over 9 bases. The length of the CDR3 is 16 residues. The germline V gene encodes CDR1 LGHNA and CDR2 YNFKEQ. V shed 0 bases, J shed 4 bases, and the junction held 6 bases outside the gene matches. The CDR3 bases are TGTGCCAGCAGCCAAGATAGCACTAGCGGGCTAGAGACCCAGTACTTC. Translating gives CASSQDSTSGLETQYF.

This clonotype showed up just a few times. The CDR3 here is CASSTWDRDSDGYTF. For the CDR3, the DNA is TGTGCCAGCAGCACCTGGGACAGGGATTCTGATGGCTACACCTTC. The chain is built from TRBV12-3 or TRBV12-4 and TRBJ1-2, with TRBD1 matching 9 bases. The CDR3 sequence is 15 residues long. Trimming took 6 bases from V and 6 from J; bases not matched to a gene: 11.

This chain links TRBV24-1 with TRBJ2-2; D gene unclear. Trimming left V 3 bases short and J 2 bases short, with 6 bases between. The CDR3 length is 14 residues. Germline CDR1 is KGHDR and CDR2 is SFDVKD. CDR3 in amino acids: CATSDTANTGELFF. The CDR3 DNA reads as TGTGCCACCAGTGATACGGCAAACACCGGGGAGCTGTTTTTT.

The V call is TRBV7-9, the J call TRBJ2-1, with D unclear. There are 12 residues in the CDR3. The V and J ends lost 0 bases and 7 bases respectively, with 4 bases between them. The V gene's germline CDR1 is SEHNR and CDR2 FQNEAQ (reference sequence). CDR3 in amino acids: CASSLAQNEQFF. The CDR3 DNA reads as TGTGCCAGCAGCTTAGCCCAAAATGAGCAGTTCTTC.

There are a few counts of this clonotype. The chain carries TRBV5-1 and TRBJ1-1; 8 nucleotides match TRBD1. Losses at the gene ends were 2 bases for V and 7 bases for J; bases not matched to a gene: 7. There are 14 residues in the CDR3. CDR1 is SGHRS, CDR2 YFSETQ, per germline. CDR3 nucleotides: TGCGCCAGCAGCTTCCGGACAGGGAAAAATGAAGCTTTCTTT. Protein: CASSFRTGKNEAFF.

The chain joins TRBV7-6 to TRBJ1-6, with D maybe TRBD1 (6 bases). V lost 5 bases, J lost 10 bases, and 15 bases lay in between. The CDR3 is made up of 14 amino acids. Looked up from germline, CDR1 is SGHVS and CDR2 is FNYEAQ. Here the CDR3 DNA reads TGTGCCAGCAGCCCAACAGGGAATCGCTCACCCCTCCACTTT. Its translation: CASSPTGNRSPLHF. Based on the CDR3 plus reference TRBV7-6 and TRBJ1-6, the full variable domain is GAGVSQSPRYKVTKRGQDVALRCDPISGHVSLYWYRQALGQGPEFLTYFNYEAQQDKSGLPNDRFSAERPEGSISTLTIQRTEQRDSAMYRCASSPTGNRSPLHFGNGTRLTVT.

V is TRBV12-3 or TRBV12-4 and J is TRBJ2-3, with 11 bases aligning to TRBD2. CDR3 length: 15 amino acids. Unmatched junction bases numbered 7, after V lost 5 bases and J lost 6 bases. CDR3 sequence: CASSTHSGGADTQYF. CDR3 nucleotide sequence: TGTGCCAGCAGTACCCATAGCGGGGGGGCTGATACGCAGTATTTT.

This clonotype has just one count. This chain joins TRBV5-5 and TRBJ2-1, with no clear D. This CDR3 region has 14 residues. V was cut by 1 base and J by 8 bases, with 13 bases left in between. Looked up from germline, CDR1 is SGHKS and CDR2 is YYEKEE (reference sequence). The CDR3 spells CASSLWSLGDEQFF. DNA of the CDR3: TGTGCCAGCAGCTTGTGGAGCCTGGGCGATGAGCAGTTCTTC.

The rearrangement uses TRBV12-3 or TRBV12-4 and TRBJ2-7; 10 bases match TRBD2. CDR3 length: 13 residues. V trimming: 5 bases; J trimming: 7 bases; junction bases outside the gene matches: 5. CDR3 DNA: TGTGCCAGCAGTCCCCAACTAGCGGGGGAGCAGTACTTC. Protein: CASSPQLAGEQYF.